This paragraph reports one T cell receptor (beta chain). What it binds is not known. MiXCR was run by TCRdb on the reads, yielding one entry per CDR3 protein. The repertoire holds under 800,000 distinct CDR3 sequences, with 20% to 25% as singletons. Germline loops: CDR1 LNHNV, CDR2 YYDKDF (reference sequence). This CDR3 has 13 residues. Deletions cut 3 bases from V and 5 bases from J, with 10 bases between. This entry comes from a study of T cell repertoires in cytomegalovirus infection. Study results and caveats: Pooled public TCR beta family frequency picked out CMV carriers with the relevant HLA.

The clonotype comes from a human donor in good health (CMV status not recorded). Some clones in this sample may be carry-over from other donors' samples. The sample consisted of CD8+ T cells from PBMCs. The chain combines TRBV15 with TRBJ1-1; tentatively, D is TRBD1 (5 bases). CDR3 sequence (DNA): TGTGCCACCAGCAGGGATGGACAAACTGAAGCTTTCTTT. Translation: CATSRDGQTEAFF.